This TCR beta chain is drawn from a study of blood T cell repertoires in COVID-19. Study overall: Sites across the United States, Italy and Spain contributed samples from acute and convalescent COVID-19.

Profiling relied on immunoSEQ multiplex PCR, and the TCRdb table lists in-frame clones only, not all of them. The profile shows about 120,000 clones, 70% to 85% of them singletons. After removal of 0 bases from V and 8 bases from J, the junction contained 8 bases not matched to a gene. This CDR3 has 17 residues. The germline CDR1 and CDR2 sequences are LGHDT and YNNKEL (reference sequence). The chain joins TRBV3-1 (or the pseudogene TRBV3-2) to TRBJ1-6, with 9 bases matching TRBD1. The TCR originated in a man aged 45-65 years with acute or convalescent COVID-19. Sequencing input: peripheral blood. The CDR3 loop is CASSQDPGTGSHSPLHF. The CDR3 nucleotides read TGTGCCAGCAGCCAAGATCCCGGGACAGGGAGCCATTCACCCCTCCACTTT.